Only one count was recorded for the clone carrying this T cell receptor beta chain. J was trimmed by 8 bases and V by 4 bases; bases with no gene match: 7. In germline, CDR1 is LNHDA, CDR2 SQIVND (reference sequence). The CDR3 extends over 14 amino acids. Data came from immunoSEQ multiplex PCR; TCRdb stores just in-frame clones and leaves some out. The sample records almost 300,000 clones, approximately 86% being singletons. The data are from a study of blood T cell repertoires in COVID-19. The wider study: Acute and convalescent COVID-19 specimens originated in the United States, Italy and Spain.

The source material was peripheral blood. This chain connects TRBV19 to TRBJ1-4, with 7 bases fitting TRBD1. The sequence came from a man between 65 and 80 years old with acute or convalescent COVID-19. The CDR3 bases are TGTGCCAGTAGTACGAGGGGGCTAAGAGAAAAACTGTTTTTT. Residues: CASSTRGLREKLFF.